This TCR beta chain is from a study of blood T cell repertoires in COVID-19. Overall study: Samples of COVID-19 (acute and convalescent) were obtained from the United States, Italy and Spain. The cDNA or gDNA used as material had been derived from T cells, B-cell-depleted T cells, or PBMCs.

The authors' processing: Estimated nucleated cell counts came from reference gene primer amplification. The assay was immunoSEQ multiplex PCR, and TCRdb's table has in-frame clones only and misses some. The V and J calls and clone size are taken from that table; D and trimming were inferred from the DNA. The table has under 85,000 clones, less than 90% seen once. The CDR3 is 16 residues long. Trimming took off 4 bases at V and 6 bases at J, with 18 bases between the two ends. Germline lookup yields CDR1 MNHEY and CDR2 SMNVEV (reference sequence). Material: peripheral blood. This chain links TRBV27 with TRBJ2-2; D gene unclear. This clonotype was sampled from a middle-aged man with acute or convalescent COVID-19. The CDR3, as DNA: TGTGCCAGCAGTTCCGGGTCACGTCTTTTCGCCGGGGAGCTGTTTTTT. Amino acids: CASSSGSRLFAGELFF.